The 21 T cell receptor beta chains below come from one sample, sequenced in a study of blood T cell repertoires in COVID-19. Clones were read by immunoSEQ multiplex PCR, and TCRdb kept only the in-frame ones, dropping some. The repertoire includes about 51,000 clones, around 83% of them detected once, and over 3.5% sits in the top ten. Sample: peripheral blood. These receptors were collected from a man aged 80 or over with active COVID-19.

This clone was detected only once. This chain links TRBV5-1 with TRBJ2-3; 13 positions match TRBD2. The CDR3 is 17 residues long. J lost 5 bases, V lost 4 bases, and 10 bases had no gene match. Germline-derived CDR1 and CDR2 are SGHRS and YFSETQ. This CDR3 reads CASSPGLAGRERDTQYF. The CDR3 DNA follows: TGCGCCAGCAGCCCGGGACTAGCGGGAAGGGAGCGAGATACGCAGTATTTT.

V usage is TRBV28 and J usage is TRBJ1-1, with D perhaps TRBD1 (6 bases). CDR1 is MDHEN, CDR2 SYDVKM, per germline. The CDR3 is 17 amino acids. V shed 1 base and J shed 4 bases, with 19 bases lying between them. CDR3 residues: CASSLLAGTTSGTEAFF. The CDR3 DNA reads TGTGCCAGCAGTTTATTAGCGGGGACAACCTCAGGCACTGAAGCTTTCTTT.

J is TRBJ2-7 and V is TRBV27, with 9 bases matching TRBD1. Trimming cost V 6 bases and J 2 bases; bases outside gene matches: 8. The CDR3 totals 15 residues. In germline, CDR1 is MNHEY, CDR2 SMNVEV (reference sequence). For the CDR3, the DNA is TGTGCCAGCAGAGAAGGACAGGGGACTACCTACGAGCAGTACTTC. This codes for CASREGQGTTYEQYF.

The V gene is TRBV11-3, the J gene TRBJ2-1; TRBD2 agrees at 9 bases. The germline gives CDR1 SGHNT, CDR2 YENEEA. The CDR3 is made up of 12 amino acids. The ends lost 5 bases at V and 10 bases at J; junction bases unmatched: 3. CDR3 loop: CASSRTSDEQFF. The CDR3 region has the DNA TGTGCCAGCAGCCGGACTAGCGACGAGCAGTTCTTC.

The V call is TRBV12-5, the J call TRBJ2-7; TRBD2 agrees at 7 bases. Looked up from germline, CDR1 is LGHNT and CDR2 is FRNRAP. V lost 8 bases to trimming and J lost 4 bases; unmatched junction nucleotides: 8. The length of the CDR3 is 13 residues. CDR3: CASCCGSSYEQYF. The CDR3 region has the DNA TGTGCTAGTTGTTGCGGGAGTTCATACGAGCAGTACTTC.

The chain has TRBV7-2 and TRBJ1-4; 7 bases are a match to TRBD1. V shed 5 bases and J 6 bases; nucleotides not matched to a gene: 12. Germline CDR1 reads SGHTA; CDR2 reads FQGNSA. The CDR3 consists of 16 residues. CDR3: CASSQRRGRGDEKLFF. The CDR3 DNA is TGTGCCAGCAGCCAGAGAAGGGGGCGCGGGGATGAAAAACTGTTTTTT.

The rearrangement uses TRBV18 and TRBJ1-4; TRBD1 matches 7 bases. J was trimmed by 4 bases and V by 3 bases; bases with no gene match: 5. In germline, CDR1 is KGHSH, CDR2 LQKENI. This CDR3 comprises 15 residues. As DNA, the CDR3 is TGTGCCAGCTCACCGACAGGGCGGGGTAATGAAAAACTGTTTTTT. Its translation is CASSPTGRGNEKLFF.

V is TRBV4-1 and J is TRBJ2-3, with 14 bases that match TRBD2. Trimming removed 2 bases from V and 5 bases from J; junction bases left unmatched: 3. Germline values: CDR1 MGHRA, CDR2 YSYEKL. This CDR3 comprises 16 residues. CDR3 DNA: TGCGCCAGCAGCCAACCTGGGACTAGCGGGGGAGATACGCAGTATTTT. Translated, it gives CASSQPGTSGGDTQYF.

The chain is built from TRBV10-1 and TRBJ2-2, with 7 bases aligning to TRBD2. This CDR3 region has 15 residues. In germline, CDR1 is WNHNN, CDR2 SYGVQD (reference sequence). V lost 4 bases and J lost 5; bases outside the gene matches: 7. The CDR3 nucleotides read TGCGCCAGCAGTGCGGCGGGAGTCGGGACCGGGGAGCTGTTTTTT. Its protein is CASSAAGVGTGELFF.

CDR3 nucleotide sequence: TGTGCCACCCGGTTGGGCCCCGGAACTGAAGCTTTCTTT. It specifies CATRLGPGTEAFF. V is TRBV5-4 and J is TRBJ1-1; the D is unclear. CDR3 length: 13 amino acids. CDR1 SGHNT and CDR2 YYREEE come from the germline V gene (reference sequence). V lost 9 bases and J 5 bases, leaving 17 bases between the germline ends.

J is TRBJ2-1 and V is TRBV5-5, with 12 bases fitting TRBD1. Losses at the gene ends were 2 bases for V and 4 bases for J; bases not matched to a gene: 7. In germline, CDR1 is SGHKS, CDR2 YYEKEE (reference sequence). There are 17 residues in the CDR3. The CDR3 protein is CASSLTGTGGSYNEQFF. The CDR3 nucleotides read TGTGCCAGCAGCTTAACCGGGACAGGGGGCTCTTACAATGAGCAGTTCTTC.

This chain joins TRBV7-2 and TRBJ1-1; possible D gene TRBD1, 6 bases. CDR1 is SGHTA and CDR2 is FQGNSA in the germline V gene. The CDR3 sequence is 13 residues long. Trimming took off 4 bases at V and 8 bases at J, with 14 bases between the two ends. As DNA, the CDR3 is TGTGCCAGCAGCTCAACAGGGACCTCCGAAGCTTTCTTT. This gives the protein CASSSTGTSEAFF.

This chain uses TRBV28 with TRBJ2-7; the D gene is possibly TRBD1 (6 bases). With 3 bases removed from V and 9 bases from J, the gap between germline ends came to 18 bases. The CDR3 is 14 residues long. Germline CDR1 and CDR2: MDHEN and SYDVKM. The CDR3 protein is CASSFPPGADGQYF. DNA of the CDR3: TGTGCCAGCAGTTTCCCCCCAGGGGCGGACGGGCAGTACTTC.

CDR3 DNA sequence: TGTGCCACCAGCCCGAGAGTGAAGAACACTGAAGCTTTCTTT. It encodes CATSPRVKNTEAFF. This chain uses TRBV15 with TRBJ1-1, with D hard to call. CDR1 LNHNV and CDR2 YYDKDF come from the germline V gene (reference sequence). V was trimmed by 5 bases and J by 1 base, leaving 11 bases between them. The CDR3 runs to 14 residues.

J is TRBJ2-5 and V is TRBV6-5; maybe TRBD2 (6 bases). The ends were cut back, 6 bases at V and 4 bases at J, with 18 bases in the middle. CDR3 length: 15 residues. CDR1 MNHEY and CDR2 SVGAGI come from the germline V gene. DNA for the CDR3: TGTGCCAGCAGAAGAGCGGGTGAGGTGGTAGAGACCCAGTACTTC. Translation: CASRRAGEVVETQYF.

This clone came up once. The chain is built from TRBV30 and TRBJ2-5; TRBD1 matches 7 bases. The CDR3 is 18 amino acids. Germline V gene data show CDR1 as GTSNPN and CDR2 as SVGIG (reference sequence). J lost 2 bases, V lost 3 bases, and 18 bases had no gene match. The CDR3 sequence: CAWSGPKPKTGSQETQYF. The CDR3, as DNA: TGTGCCTGGAGCGGACCGAAACCAAAGACAGGGTCACAAGAGACCCAGTACTTC.

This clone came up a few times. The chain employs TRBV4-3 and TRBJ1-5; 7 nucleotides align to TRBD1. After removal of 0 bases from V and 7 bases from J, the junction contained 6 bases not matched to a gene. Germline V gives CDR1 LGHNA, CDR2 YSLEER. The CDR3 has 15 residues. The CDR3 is CASSQDAQGGQPQHF. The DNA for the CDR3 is TGCGCCAGCAGCCAAGACGCGCAGGGGGGCCAGCCCCAGCATTTT.

The CDR3 DNA is TGTGCCAGCACCCCAGGAGGCGGGACGAAGACAGATACGCAGTATTTT. Amino acid sequence: CASTPGGGTKTDTQYF. The chain combines TRBV3-1 (or the pseudogene TRBV3-2) with TRBJ2-3; a weak D match, TRBD2 (6 bases). The CDR3 runs to 16 residues. The germline V gene encodes CDR1 LGHDT and CDR2 YNNKEL (reference sequence). Trimming removed 7 bases from V and 3 bases from J, with 20 bases in between.

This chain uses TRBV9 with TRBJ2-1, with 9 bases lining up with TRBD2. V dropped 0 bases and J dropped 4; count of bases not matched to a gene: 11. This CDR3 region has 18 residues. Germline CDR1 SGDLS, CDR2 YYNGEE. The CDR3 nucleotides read TGTGCCAGCAGCGTAGAGGTGGGGCGGGAGGGCCGTTACAATGAGCAGTTCTTC. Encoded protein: CASSVEVGREGRYNEQFF.

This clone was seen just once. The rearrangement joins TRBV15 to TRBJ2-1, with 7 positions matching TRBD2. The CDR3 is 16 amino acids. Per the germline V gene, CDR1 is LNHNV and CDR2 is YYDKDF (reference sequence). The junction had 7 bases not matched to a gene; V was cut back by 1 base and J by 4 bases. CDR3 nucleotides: TGTGCCACCAGCAGAGGAGGGACTATCCAATACAATGAGCAGTTCTTC. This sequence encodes CATSRGGTIQYNEQFF.

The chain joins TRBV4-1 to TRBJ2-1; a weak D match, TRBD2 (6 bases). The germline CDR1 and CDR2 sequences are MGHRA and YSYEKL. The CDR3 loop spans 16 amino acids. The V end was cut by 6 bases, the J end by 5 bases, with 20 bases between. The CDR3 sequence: CASRWLVRGAHNEQFF. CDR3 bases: TGCGCCAGCAGATGGCTGGTCCGCGGGGCCCACAATGAGCAGTTCTTC.